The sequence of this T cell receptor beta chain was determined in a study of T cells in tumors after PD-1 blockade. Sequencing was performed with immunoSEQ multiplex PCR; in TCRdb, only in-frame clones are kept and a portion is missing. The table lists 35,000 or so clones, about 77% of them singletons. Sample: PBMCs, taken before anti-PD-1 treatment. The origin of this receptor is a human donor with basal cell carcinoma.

The CDR3 region has the DNA TGTGCCAGCACCTCGACGGTGTCCTACGAGCAGTACTTC. Its translation is CASTSTVSYEQYF. The V and J genes are TRBV11-1 and TRBJ2-7; D unclear. Deletions cut 7 bases from V and 1 base from J, with 11 bases between. The CDR3 consists of 13 residues. CDR1 and CDR2 from the germline V gene are SGHAT and FQDESV (reference sequence). Full variable domain (outside the CDR3, taken from reference TRBV11-1 and TRBJ2-7): EAEVAQSPRYKITEKSQAVAFWCDPISGHATLYWYRQILGQGPELLVQFQDESVVDDSQLPKDRFSAERLKGVDSTLKIQPAELGDSAMYLCASTSTVSYEQYFGPGTRLTVT.